These T cell receptor beta chains were read from a single sample in a study of T cell clones after liver transplantation. Profiled with immunoSEQ multiplex PCR; TCRdb holds only in-frame clones, not every one. The sample contains fewer than 65,000 clones, less than 75% of which appear only once. This sample comprised CD4+ T cells from blood, obtained at the 22-month timepoint. The receptor source for this set is a human patient who received a liver transplant. Some T cells may arise from the graft donor. The CDR3 runs from the conserved cysteine through the conserved F or W. The D gene is left open where the match is weak. Size values are once, few and many counts, or a class for expanded clones, and some rows have none.

>TRBJ1-2|TRBV5-4|-|-
TGTGCCAGCAGCATCCCAGGGGTCCTCTATGGCTACACCTTC
CASSIPGVLYGYTF
>TRBJ1-5|TRBV5-6|-|-
TGTGCCAGCAGTTACGCCTCAGGGCAGCCCCAGCATTTT
CASSYASGQPQHF
>TRBJ1-2|TRBV6-5|-|few
TGTGCCAGCACTGATACAAGGAGACATGGCTACACCTTC
CASTDTRRHGYTF
>TRBJ2-3|TRBV7-8|TRBD2|-
TGTGCCAGCGGACTAGCGGGGGGAGGTAGCGCAGATACGCAGTATTTT
CASGLAGGGSADTQYF
>TRBJ2-2|TRBV7-2|TRBD2|-
TGTGCCAGCAGCTTAGAGGCGCGGGGGGCTATAAACACCGGGGAGCTGTTTTTT
CASSLEARGAINTGELFF
>TRBJ1-1|TRBV29-1|TRBD1|-
TGCAGCGTTGCGGACAGGGCGAACACTGAAGCTTTCTTT
CSVADRANTEAFF
>TRBJ2-3|TRBV11-2|-|-
TGTGCCAGCAGCTTAGAGGCAGGGTTTTCAGATACGCAGTATTTT
CASSLEAGFSDTQYF
>TRBJ1-2|TRBV28|-|-
TGTGCCAGCAGTTTATCGGGGGCTGGCTACACCTTC
CASSLSGAGYTF
>TRBJ1-3|TRBV7-3|-|-
TGTGCCAGCAGCCCGTCCCCGGGGGATTCTGGAAACACCATATATTTT
CASSPSPGDSGNTIYF
>TRBJ2-7|TRBV5-1|-|once
TGCGCCAGCAGCTTGGAGACAGCCACCTACGAGCAGTACTTC
CASSLETATYEQYF
>TRBJ2-5|TRBV7-2|TRBD2|-
TGTGCCAGCAGCTTAGCTTGGGGGGGGGAGACCCAGTACTTC
CASSLAWGGETQYF
>TRBJ1-1|TRBV6-1|-|many
TGTGCCAGCAGTGTTGAAGTGGGTAACACTGAAGCTTTCTTT
CASSVEVGNTEAFF
>TRBJ1-1|TRBV28|TRBD1|-
TGTGCCACCAAAACTCAGGGGGCTTACACTGAAGCTTTCTTT
CATKTQGAYTEAFF
>TRBJ1-2|TRBV7-2|-|few
TGTGCCAGCAGCTTAGCGGGAGGGTCGGGCTATGGCTACACCTTC
CASSLAGGSGYGYTF
>TRBJ2-7|TRBV5-5|TRBD1|-
TGTGCCAGCAGCGCTGCCGGGACAGGGAGGTCCGAGCAGTACTTC
CASSAAGTGRSEQYF
>TRBJ1-6|TRBV30|TRBD1|once
TGTGCCTGGATCCCCGGGACAGGGGGCGCCTATAATTCACCCCTCCACTTT
CAWIPGTGGAYNSPLHF
>TRBJ2-7|TRBV28|-|-
TGTGCCAGCAGTTCCACGGTGTGGCAGTACTTC
CASSSTVWQYF
>TRBJ2-2|TRBV6-5|-|-
TGTGCCAGCAGTTACTCGGGGACAACGAACACCGGGGAGCTGTTTTTT
CASSYSGTTNTGELFF
>TRBJ2-3|TRBV27|TRBD2|-
TGTGCCAGCACCTCCGGGCGGGGGGCGCAAGATACGCAGTATTTT
CASTSGRGAQDTQYF
>TRBJ2-2|TRBV5-1|-|-
TGCGCCAGCAGCCCCCGGGACACTCGGAACACCGGGGAGCTGTTTTTT
CASSPRDTRNTGELFF
>TRBJ1-2|TRBV29-1|-|-
TGCAGCGTTGAAGATCAGGGTGGTGGCTACACCTTC
CSVEDQGGGYTF
>TRBJ1-6|TRBV5-5|TRBD1|-
TGTGCCAGCAGCCTCAGGACAGGGGGTAATTCACCCCTCCACTTT
CASSLRTGGNSPLHF